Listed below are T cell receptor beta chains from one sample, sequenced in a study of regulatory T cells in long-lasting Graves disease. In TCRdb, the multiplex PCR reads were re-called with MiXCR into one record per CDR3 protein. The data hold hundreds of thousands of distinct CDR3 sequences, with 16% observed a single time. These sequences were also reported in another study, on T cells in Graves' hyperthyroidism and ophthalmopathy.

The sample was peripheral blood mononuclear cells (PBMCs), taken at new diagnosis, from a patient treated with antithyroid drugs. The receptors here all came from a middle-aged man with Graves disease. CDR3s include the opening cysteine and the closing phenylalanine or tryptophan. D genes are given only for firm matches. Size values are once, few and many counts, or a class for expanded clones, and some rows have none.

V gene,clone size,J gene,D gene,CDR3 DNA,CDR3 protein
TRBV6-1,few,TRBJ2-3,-,TGTGCCAGCAGTAACCGGGACACCGGTAGCACAGATACGCAGTATTTT,CASSNRDTGSTDTQYF
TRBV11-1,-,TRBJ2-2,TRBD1,TGTGCCAGCCAGAAGACAGGGGCTGGCACCGGGGAGCTGTTTTTT,CASQKTGAGTGELFF
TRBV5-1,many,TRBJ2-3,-,TGCGCCAGCGGATTCCAGGGAGCCGCCACAGATACGCAGTATTTT,CASGFQGAATDTQYF
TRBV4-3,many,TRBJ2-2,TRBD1,TGCGCCAGCCGACAGGGGGCGTCCACCGGGGAGCTGTTTTTT,CASRQGASTGELFF
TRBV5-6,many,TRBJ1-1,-,TGTGCCAGCAGCTTTAGTGTCTCGGCTGAAGCTTTCTTT,CASSFSVSAEAFF
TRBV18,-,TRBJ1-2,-,TGTGCCAGCTCACCAGCAAGGACCTTCCGAGGTGGCTACACCTTC,CASSPARTFRGGYTF
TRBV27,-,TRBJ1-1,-,TGTGCCAGCAGTTTGTTTTCGGTGAATCCGAACACTGAAGCTTTCTTT,CASSLFSVNPNTEAFF
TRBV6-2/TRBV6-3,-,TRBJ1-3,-,TGTGCCAGCAGCCAAGGGCGGAGTAACACCATATATTTT,CASSQGRSNTIYF
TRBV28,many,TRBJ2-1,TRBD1,TGTGCCAGCAGTTTCCCCGCCGGAGGACAGGGTTTAATCAGTGGTCCTGGCTCCTACAATGAGCAGTTCTTC,CASSFPAGGQGLISGPGSYNEQFF
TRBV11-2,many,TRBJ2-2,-,TGTGCCAGCAGCTTAGATCAGGCGTACAAAGCGAACACCGGGGAGCTGTTTTTT,CASSLDQAYKANTGELFF
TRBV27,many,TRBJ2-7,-,TGTGCCAGCAGTTTCCAGGGGGGCGGCGAGCAGTACTTC,CASSFQGGGEQYF